The sequence of this T cell receptor beta chain was determined in a study of CD8 T cells in Susac syndrome. CDR1 is MNHEY, CDR2 SVGAGI, per germline. The CDR3 is 17 residues long. V was pared by 2 bases and J by 5 bases, with 10 bases of the junction left unmatched. Reverse transcription of about 0.5 to 1 ug RNA was performed with random hexamers. TCRdb fed the immunoSEQ multiplex PCR reads into MiXCR, producing one record per CDR3 protein. The sample records about 73,000 distinct CDR3 sequences, approximately 94% being singletons. In its sample, this clonotype was seen once. TCR beta was sequenced from blood CD8+ and CD4+ T cells.

The sequence was collected from a human donor with multiple sclerosis. V and J are TRBV6-5 and TRBJ2-5, with 11 bases matching TRBD2. Sample: CD8+ T cells from PBMCs. CDR3 DNA sequence: TGTGCCAGCAGTTACGGGGTAGCGGGGGGGCCGGGGGAGACCCAGTACTTC. It yields the protein CASSYGVAGGPGETQYF.